The TCR beta chain described here comes from a study of blood T cell repertoires in COVID-19 (dated by TCRdb to about 2020). For context, the study as a whole: Samples from collaborators originated in the United States, Italy and Spain and spanned both the acute and convalescent phases of COVID-19. A de-identified subject ID, COVID-19 status, age in years and sex were almost always included in the sample metadata. The samples were drawn from the first 160 participants of the ongoing ImmuneRACE study and from 1,200 or so subjects provided by 6 global collaborators. The repertoires were made available in a free public database intended to serve as a resource for research on the immune response to SARS-CoV-2. The material from the prospective study consisted of cDNA or gDNA derived from T cells, B-cell-depleted T cells, or PBMCs. HLA class I and class II types, where available, came from metadata supplied by the sample provider rather than from assay-based typing. Deeply sampled blood TCRbeta repertoires from subjects exposed to, actively infected with, or recovered from COVID-19 were included in the dataset. General findings and caveats noted by the study authors: How much clinical and demographic metadata was included differed by source and by participant, and the metadata was provided uncurated.

TCRbeta CDR3 regions were amplified from genomic DNA using the immunoSEQ Assay, a bias-controlled multiplex PCR. The authors processed their data as follows. The number of nucleated cells in each sample was estimated from the amplification of reference gene primers within the assay. To quantify the absolute abundance of each unique TCRbeta CDR3 rearrangement, sequence reads were collapsed and filtered. For each sample, productive Simpson clonality was calculated by taking the square root of Simpson's diversity index across productive rearrangements. This immuneACCESS table, as held by TCRdb, lists in-frame sequences with V and J called but not all clones. Of the missing ones, under half trace to an unresolved V gene in checked studies; the others have no known cause. That table gives V, J and clone size, and the DNA gave D and trimming. In this sample the table shows around 260,000 clones, approximately 81% of which occur a single time. The ten biggest clones cover around 4% of the sample.

The collaborating institutions used their own protocols to collect whole blood in K2EDTA tubes. For TCRbeta analysis, collaborators shipped samples in one of three forms: frozen whole blood, isolated PBMCs, or DNA extracted from either of those sample types. Comment on this clone: The clone's antigen remains unknown. No per-base quality is available; no much larger clone lies one base away.

The CDR3 numbers 16 residues from cysteine through phenylalanine. Only the CDR3 region is kept as DNA, spanning 48 bases read in frame from base 1. Germline trimming amounts to 0 bases on V and 0 bases on J, with 6 as the count of junction bases outside the gene matches. CDR1 and CDR2 are read off the germline V gene as SGHRS and YFSETQ. The clonotype comes from a man in his sixties with acute or convalescent COVID-19. Here the chain combines TRBV5-1 and TRBJ2-7; TRBD1 lines up with 7 middle nucleotides. The sequenced material came from peripheral blood. The nucleotide sequence is TGCGCCAGCAGCTTGGTTCCCCGGGACAGCTCCTACGAGCAGTACTTC. The translation is CASSLVPRDSSYEQYF.